This T cell receptor (beta chain) was identified during a study of T cell responses to AZD1222 COVID-19 vaccine. Findings and caveats of the study: The reported proportion of spike-specific TCRs targeting unmutated variant regions was nearly half. Donors were mostly white British, more females; clonal diversity possibly underestimated.

A word on this clone: Its antigen is undetermined.

Combined were second doses at about 4 or about 12 weeks. Measured with immunoSEQ multiplex PCR; TCRdb has only the in-frame clones, and not every one. This table holds around 150,000 clones, roughly 90% found once. Trimming shortened V by 6 bases and J by 0 bases, and 11 bases separated the two germline ends. Germline V gene data show CDR1 as SNHLY and CDR2 as FYNNEI. The CDR3 extends over 14 amino acids. This chain joins TRBV2 and TRBJ1-1; D unclear. This clonotype was sampled from an adult who received the AZD1222 COVID-19 vaccine. The material sequenced was peripheral blood, taken 28 days after the second AZD1222 dose. The CDR3 loop reads CASSGSLMNTEAFF. The CDR3, as DNA: TGTGCCAGCAGCGGCAGCCTAATGAACACTGAAGCTTTCTTT. Based on the CDR3 plus reference TRBV2 and TRBJ1-1, the full variable domain is EPEVTQTPSHQVTQMGQEVILRCVPISNHLYFYWYRQILGQKVEFLVSFYNNEISEKSEIFDDQFSVERPDGSNFTLKIRSTKLEDSAMYFCASSGSLMNTEAFFGQGTRLTVV.